This T cell receptor (beta chain) emerged from a study of blood T cell repertoires in COVID-19. Across the whole study: The United States, Italy and Spain supplied acute and convalescent COVID-19 samples. In each case, the material was cDNA or gDNA derived from T cells, B-cell-depleted T cells, or PBMCs.

V shed 1 base, J shed 5 bases, and the junction held 6 bases outside the gene matches. The CDR3 spans 15 residues. Per germline, CDR1 LGHDT and CDR2 YNNKEL (reference sequence). Methods used by the authors: Using reference gene primer amplification, nucleated cell counts were estimated. Libraries were prepared by immunoSEQ multiplex PCR; TCRdb keeps only in-frame clonotypes and omits some of them. V and J calls and clone size are copied from that table; D and trimming were computed from the DNA. The sample shows roughly 250,000 clones, about 70% of them seen only once. The source of this sequence is a woman of 80 years or more with acute or convalescent COVID-19. Sequencing was carried out using peripheral blood. The chain joins TRBV3-1 (or the pseudogene TRBV3-2) to TRBJ2-5; TRBD2 agrees at 8 bases. CDR3 loop: CASSQATSGRETQYF. The CDR3 coding sequence is TGTGCCAGCAGCCAAGCCACTAGCGGAAGGGAGACCCAGTACTTC.